This entry describes one T cell receptor beta chain. The germline V gene has CDR1 GTSNPN and CDR2 SVGIG (reference sequence). V shed 3 bases and J shed 5 bases, with 19 bases lying between them. This CDR3 has 15 residues. This specimen belongs to a study of control samples from healthy donors and cancer patients. Produced via immunoSEQ multiplex PCR; TCRdb's table is partial and in-frame only. Counted here are 100,000 to 150,000 clones, roughly 90% occurring once; the ten biggest clones make up around 5.4%. The chain joins TRBV30 to TRBJ1-1, with no clear D. Sequenced sample: blood. This TCR derives from a man between 18 and 35 years old in good health. CDR3 residues: CAWRPVSGVKTEAFF. The CDR3 region has the DNA TGTGCCTGGAGGCCGGTTTCGGGTGTCAAGACTGAAGCTTTCTTT.